The rows below give T cell receptor beta chains drawn from one sample of a study of shared clonotypes between healthy human individuals. The method was immunoSEQ multiplex PCR; TCRdb's version includes in-frame clones alone and lacks a portion of them. Of over 1.4 million clones listed, over 95% were seen once; the top ten hold over 1%. The specimen sequenced was naive CD4+ T cells sorted from blood. All receptors derive from a man in his thirties or forties in good health. Both conserved end residues are part of each CDR3. Each record gives: D gene, J gene, V gene, clone size, CDR3 protein, CDR3 DNA. D genes are given only for firm matches. Not every row has a clone size; where given, it reads once, few, many or a size class.

D gene: TRBD1
J gene: TRBJ2-7
V gene: TRBV7-2
clone size: -
CDR3 protein: CASSLVGTGTSYEQYF
CDR3 DNA: TGTGCCAGCAGCTTAGTTGGGACAGGGACCTCCTACGAGCAGTACTTC

D gene: TRBD1
J gene: TRBJ2-7
V gene: TRBV5-4
clone size: once
CDR3 protein: CASRLQGAGPYEQYF
CDR3 DNA: TGTGCCAGCAGACTACAGGGGGCCGGCCCCTACGAGCAGTACTTC

D gene: TRBD2
J gene: TRBJ2-7
V gene: TRBV14
clone size: -
CDR3 protein: CASSLGLAGVYEQYF
CDR3 DNA: TGTGCCAGCAGCCTAGGACTAGCGGGAGTTTACGAGCAGTACTTC

D gene: -
J gene: TRBJ2-1
V gene: TRBV29-1
clone size: -
CDR3 protein: CSVQRDPTRNEQFF
CDR3 DNA: TGCAGCGTCCAAAGAGATCCTACACGAAATGAGCAGTTCTTC

D gene: -
J gene: TRBJ2-5
V gene: TRBV6-5
clone size: -
CDR3 protein: CASSYQGETQYF
CDR3 DNA: TGTGCCAGCAGTTACCAGGGAGAGACCCAGTACTTC

D gene: -
J gene: TRBJ2-7
V gene: TRBV29-1
clone size: -
CDR3 protein: CSVEDLLAGEQYF
CDR3 DNA: TGCAGCGTTGAAGATCTTCTAGCTGGCGAGCAGTACTTC

D gene: -
J gene: TRBJ1-2
V gene: TRBV5-1
clone size: -
CDR3 protein: CASSLGGDYGYTF
CDR3 DNA: TGCGCCAGCAGCTTGGGAGGGGATTATGGCTACACCTTC

D gene: -
J gene: TRBJ2-7
V gene: TRBV6-1
clone size: -
CDR3 protein: CASSLQGNEQYF
CDR3 DNA: TGTGCCAGCAGCCTACAGGGCAACGAGCAGTACTTC

D gene: -
J gene: TRBJ2-1
V gene: TRBV28
clone size: -
CDR3 protein: CASNPGPSSYNEQFF
CDR3 DNA: TGTGCCAGCAATCCGGGACCCAGCTCCTACAATGAGCAGTTCTTC

D gene: -
J gene: TRBJ1-1
V gene: TRBV6-5
clone size: -
CDR3 protein: CASSSPQTDNTEAFF
CDR3 DNA: TGTGCCAGCAGTTCGCCGCAGACAGATAACACTGAAGCTTTCTTT

D gene: TRBD2
J gene: TRBJ2-2
V gene: TRBV2
clone size: -
CDR3 protein: CASGTSGTANTGELFF
CDR3 DNA: TGTGCCAGCGGGACTAGCGGGACCGCGAACACCGGGGAGCTGTTTTTT

D gene: -
J gene: TRBJ2-1
V gene: TRBV19
clone size: -
CDR3 protein: CASSPRPGAYNEQFF
CDR3 DNA: TGTGCCAGTAGTCCCCGACCCGGAGCCTACAATGAGCAGTTCTTC

D gene: -
J gene: TRBJ2-2
V gene: TRBV7-2
clone size: -
CDR3 protein: CASSARTVGKLFF
CDR3 DNA: TGTGCCAGCAGCGCCCGGACGGTGGGGAAACTGTTTTTT

D gene: -
J gene: TRBJ1-2
V gene: TRBV28
clone size: once
CDR3 protein: CASSLIAPRRRGYTF
CDR3 DNA: TGTGCCAGCAGTTTAATAGCCCCCAGAAGGCGTGGCTACACCTTC

D gene: TRBD1
J gene: TRBJ2-2
V gene: TRBV28
clone size: -
CDR3 protein: CASSGTGGNTGELFF
CDR3 DNA: TGTGCCAGCAGTGGGACAGGGGGGAACACCGGGGAGCTGTTTTTT

D gene: -
J gene: TRBJ1-1
V gene: TRBV6-6
clone size: -
CDR3 protein: CASRRRGAFF
CDR3 DNA: TGTGCCAGCAGGCGTCGAGGGGCTTTCTTT

D gene: -
J gene: TRBJ1-4
V gene: TRBV5-4
clone size: -
CDR3 protein: CASSVDSTTNEKLFF
CDR3 DNA: TGTGCCAGCAGCGTAGACAGCACAACTAATGAAAAACTGTTTTTT

D gene: -
J gene: TRBJ2-2
V gene: TRBV5-4
clone size: -
CDR3 protein: CASSFKNAGELFF
CDR3 DNA: TGTGCCAGCAGCTTTAAAAATGCCGGGGAGCTGTTTTTT

D gene: -
J gene: TRBJ2-2
V gene: TRBV19
clone size: -
CDR3 protein: CASNSPDTGDTGELFF
CDR3 DNA: TGTGCCAGTAATTCCCCCGATACGGGGGACACCGGGGAGCTGTTTTTT

D gene: -
J gene: TRBJ1-2
V gene: TRBV28
clone size: -
CDR3 protein: CASSLTGGPYTF
CDR3 DNA: TGTGCCAGCAGTTTAACGGGGGGCCCCTACACCTTC

D gene: -
J gene: TRBJ2-1
V gene: TRBV30
clone size: -
CDR3 protein: CASEGGPGEQFF
CDR3 DNA: TGTGCCTCTGAGGGCGGCCCCGGTGAGCAGTTCTTC

D gene: -
J gene: TRBJ1-1
V gene: TRBV4-3
clone size: -
CDR3 protein: CASSRGYMGARGSTEAFF
CDR3 DNA: TGCGCCAGCAGCCGTGGATATATGGGGGCGAGGGGGAGCACTGAAGCTTTCTTT

D gene: TRBD2
J gene: TRBJ2-5
V gene: TRBV9
clone size: -
CDR3 protein: CASHPGLAVQETQYF
CDR3 DNA: TGTGCCAGCCATCCAGGACTAGCGGTGCAAGAGACCCAGTACTTC

D gene: -
J gene: TRBJ1-3
V gene: TRBV7-2
clone size: -
CDR3 protein: CASSLEVASEGNTIYF
CDR3 DNA: TGTGCCAGCAGCTTAGAGGTGGCCTCAGAAGGAAACACCATATATTTT

D gene: TRBD2
J gene: TRBJ2-7
V gene: TRBV10-3
clone size: -
CDR3 protein: CAISESLAATYEQYF
CDR3 DNA: TGTGCCATCAGTGAGTCCCTAGCGGCTACTTACGAGCAGTACTTC

D gene: TRBD2
J gene: TRBJ2-3
V gene: TRBV5-1
clone size: once
CDR3 protein: CASSFKAGADTQYF
CDR3 DNA: TGCGCCAGCAGCTTTAAAGCGGGGGCAGATACGCAGTATTTT

D gene: -
J gene: TRBJ2-7
V gene: TRBV5-8
clone size: -
CDR3 protein: CASSLSQGVGEQYF
CDR3 DNA: TGTGCCAGCAGCTTGTCACAGGGCGTGGGCGAGCAGTACTTC

D gene: TRBD2
J gene: TRBJ2-7
V gene: TRBV30
clone size: -
CDR3 protein: CAWSVPSGRNDEQYF
CDR3 DNA: TGTGCCTGGAGTGTACCTAGCGGGAGGAATGACGAGCAGTACTTC

D gene: -
J gene: TRBJ1-2
V gene: TRBV7-2
clone size: -
CDR3 protein: CASSHYLTPSLGGYTF
CDR3 DNA: TGTGCCAGCAGCCATTACCTCACTCCTTCCCTTGGGGGCTACACCTTC

D gene: TRBD1
J gene: TRBJ2-6
V gene: TRBV27
clone size: -
CDR3 protein: CASSWGTGPSGANVLTF
CDR3 DNA: TGTGCCAGCAGTTGGGGGACAGGCCCCTCTGGGGCCAACGTCCTGACTTTC

D gene: -
J gene: TRBJ1-4
V gene: TRBV11-2
clone size: once
CDR3 protein: CASSSSLRAYNEKLFF
CDR3 DNA: TGTGCCAGCAGCTCTTCCCTCAGAGCCTATAATGAAAAACTGTTTTTT

D gene: -
J gene: TRBJ1-1
V gene: TRBV7-6
clone size: -
CDR3 protein: CASSLARTGLNTEAFF
CDR3 DNA: TGTGCCAGCAGCTTAGCGAGAACAGGTCTGAACACTGAAGCTTTCTTT

D gene: -
J gene: TRBJ1-1
V gene: TRBV7-9
clone size: -
CDR3 protein: CASSLGGSGGPKAFF
CDR3 DNA: TGTGCCAGCAGCTTAGGTGGGAGTGGAGGCCCTAAAGCTTTCTTT

D gene: -
J gene: TRBJ2-7
V gene: TRBV5-1
clone size: -
CDR3 protein: CASSFTSRTRSYEQYF
CDR3 DNA: TGCGCCAGCAGCTTTACCTCTAGGACACGGAGCTACGAGCAGTACTTC

D gene: -
J gene: TRBJ2-7
V gene: TRBV19
clone size: -
CDR3 protein: CASSTFDRNSYEQYF
CDR3 DNA: TGTGCCAGTAGTACCTTCGACAGGAACTCCTACGAGCAGTACTTC

D gene: -
J gene: TRBJ2-4
V gene: TRBV19
clone size: -
CDR3 protein: CASSVTGTEGVQYF
CDR3 DNA: TGTGCCAGTAGCGTCACCGGGACTGAAGGCGTTCAGTACTTC

D gene: -
J gene: TRBJ2-2
V gene: TRBV7-3
clone size: -
CDR3 protein: CASSVPGPTNTGELFF
CDR3 DNA: TGTGCCAGCAGCGTACCGGGACCGACGAACACCGGGGAGCTGTTTTTT

D gene: -
J gene: TRBJ2-2
V gene: TRBV10-3
clone size: -
CDR3 protein: CAIRTLNTGELFF
CDR3 DNA: TGTGCCATCCGAACTCTGAACACCGGGGAGCTGTTTTTT

D gene: -
J gene: TRBJ1-1
V gene: TRBV7-6
clone size: -
CDR3 protein: CASSLVNTEAFF
CDR3 DNA: TGTGCCAGCAGCTTAGTCAACACTGAAGCTTTCTTT

D gene: -
J gene: TRBJ2-7
V gene: TRBV28
clone size: -
CDR3 protein: CASSASGVGGKYEQYF
CDR3 DNA: TGTGCCAGCAGCGCGAGTGGTGTTGGCGGGAAATACGAGCAGTACTTC

D gene: -
J gene: TRBJ2-2
V gene: TRBV4-1
clone size: -
CDR3 protein: CASSQDGPGANTGELFF
CDR3 DNA: TGCGCCAGCAGCCAAGATGGTCCGGGAGCGAACACCGGGGAGCTGTTTTTT

D gene: -
J gene: TRBJ1-2
V gene: TRBV6-6
clone size: -
CDR3 protein: CASSRGDYGYTF
CDR3 DNA: TGTGCCAGCTCCCGGGGGGATTATGGCTACACCTTC

D gene: -
J gene: TRBJ2-5
V gene: TRBV28
clone size: -
CDR3 protein: CASSPGPILGTQYF
CDR3 DNA: TGTGCCAGCAGTCCCGGCCCCATCCTAGGGACCCAGTACTTC